The 24 T cell receptor beta chains presented below share a single source sample, sequenced in a study of tumor-infiltrating lymphocytes in oesophageal squamous cell carcinoma (dated by TCRdb to about 2016). The receptor library was made with PCR. These reads were obtained on an Illumina HiSeq 2000. TCRdb passed the public sequencing reads through fastp at Q25 and MiXCR, retaining productive beta sequences. Rows with one shared CDR3 protein collapse into an entry with the most common genes and DNA. For this sample there are some 18,000 distinct CDR3 sequences; roughly 39% appear just once. The ten largest clones take up 10% of the sample. What was sequenced was normal esophageal tissue next to the tumor. These receptors all stem from a male donor with esophageal squamous cell carcinoma.

This clonotype was detected many times. V and J are TRBV19 and TRBJ2-5, with TRBD2 matching over 15 bases. Germline-derived CDR1 and CDR2 are LNHDA and SQIVND (reference sequence). Unmatched junction bases numbered 3, after V lost 8 bases and J lost 2 bases. The CDR3 consists of 15 residues. CDR3 coding DNA: TGTGCCAGTTCGGGACTAGCGGGAGGACAAGAGACCCAGTACTTC. Protein product: CASSGLAGGQETQYF.

This chain connects TRBV20-1 to TRBJ1-4; the D gene is possibly TRBD1 (5 bases). The V end was cut by 4 bases, the J end by 4 bases, with 10 bases between. This CDR3 contains 13 residues. From germline, CDR1 is DFQATT and CDR2 SNEGSKA (reference sequence). CDR3 residues: CSANRGGNEKLFF. The CDR3, as DNA: TGCAGTGCTAATAGGGGAGGTAATGAAAAACTGTTTTTT.

This rearrangement joins TRBV7-6 to TRBJ1-1; D may be TRBD1 (5 bases). This CDR3 contains 13 residues. Per germline, CDR1 SGHVS and CDR2 FNYEAQ. V lost 7 bases and J 4 bases, leaving 13 bases between the germline ends. The CDR3 nucleotides are TGTGCCAGCATCTCCTGGGGCCGCACTGAAGCTTTCTTT. It codes for CASISWGRTEAFF.

The table lists this clonotype with many counts. This chain connects TRBV6-4 to TRBJ2-3; 12 nucleotides match TRBD2. The length of the CDR3 is 17 residues. Germline lookup yields CDR1 MRHNA and CDR2 SNTAGT. With 4 bases clipped from V and 0 bases from J, the junction kept 5 bases outside the gene matches. In DNA, the CDR3 is TGTGCCAGCAGTGCTGGGACTAGCGGGTCTAGCACAGATACGCAGTATTTT. As protein: CASSAGTSGSSTDTQYF.

Judged by abundance, this clonotype is medium-sized (0.01 to 0.1%). The chain carries TRBV12-3 or TRBV12-4 and TRBJ2-3, with 15 bases identical to TRBD2. The length of the CDR3 is 18 residues. Trimming at V came to 6 bases and at J to 4 bases, leaving 11 bases not matched to a gene. CDR3 in amino acids: CASRGPGLAGGGADTQYF. CDR3 in DNA: TGTGCCAGCAGAGGTCCGGGACTAGCGGGAGGAGGGGCAGATACGCAGTATTTT.

This clonotype is classed as medium-sized (0.01 to 0.1%). The V call is TRBV6-6, the J call TRBJ2-5; no clear D. Germline loops: CDR1 MNHNY, CDR2 SVGAGI (reference sequence). V was trimmed by 0 bases and J by 3 bases, leaving 8 bases between them. CDR3 length: 14 residues. The CDR3 spells CASSYSGQKETQYF. The CDR3 DNA follows: TGTGCCAGCAGTTACTCCGGGCAGAAAGAGACCCAGTACTTC.

The chain carries TRBV7-3 and TRBJ2-3; D remains ambiguous. The assigned J gene may be wrong: the sequence end matches TRBJ2-1 better. In germline, CDR1 is SGHTA, CDR2 FQGTGA. This CDR3 region has 13 residues. CDR3 region: CASSLGRDNEQFF. CDR3 sequence (DNA): TGTGCCAGCAGCTTAGGCCGGGACAATGAGCAGTTCTTC.

This clonotype was picked up a small number of times. This rearrangement joins TRBV11-2 to TRBJ2-4; weak D call: TRBD1 (6 bases). The J call may be faulty, since TRBJ2-7 better matches the DNA end. This CDR3 spans 13 amino acids. The V gene's germline CDR1 is SGHAT and CDR2 FQNNGV. The CDR3 protein is CASSSQGPGEQYF. The CDR3 nucleotides are TGTGCCAGCAGCTCACAGGGTCCGGGCGAGCAGTACTTC.

The chain has TRBV6-1 and TRBJ1-5, with TRBD1 as a possible D gene (5 bases). V dropped 2 bases and J dropped 7 bases, with 9 bases sitting between them. CDR1 is MNHNS and CDR2 is SASEGT in the germline V gene. The CDR3 runs 13 residues. In DNA, the CDR3 is TGTGCCAGCAGTGAAATGACAGTACAGCCCCAGCATTTT. It is translated as CASSEMTVQPQHF.

Concerning this clonotype: The junction does not match germline at one end; this may be a read error. V gene TRBV7-3 combines with J gene TRBJ2-5; D unclear. Germline lookup yields CDR1 SGHTA and CDR2 FQGTGA. This CDR3 comprises 13 residues. The CDR3: CASSLTVPETHYF. CDR3 bases: TGTGCCAGCAGCTTAACCGTCCCAGAGACCCATTACTTC. Supplemented by reference TRBV7-3 and TRBJ2-5, the full variable domain reads GAGVSQTPSNKVTEKGKYVELRCDPISGHTALYWYRQSLGQGPEFLIYFQGTGAADDSGLPNDRFFAVRPEGSVSTLKIQRTERGDSAVYLCASSLTVPETHYFGPGTRLLVL.

This clonotype was detected ten times or more. This may stem from a read error, because a much larger clone lies one nucleotide away. The chain carries TRBV12-3 or TRBV12-4 and TRBJ2-1; TRBD1 aligns across 7 bases. The better agreement between TRBJ2-7 and the DNA end casts doubt on the J call. The CDR3 spans 15 residues. CDR3 DNA sequence: TGTGCCAGCGCTCGAGGGGACAGCTCCTACAATGAGCAGTACTTC. Translating gives CASARGDSSYNEQYF.

In its sample, this clonotype was seen a few times. This chain uses TRBV6-6 with TRBJ2-1; 10 bases are shared with TRBD1. CDR3 size: 17 residues. The V and J ends lost 2 bases and 7 bases, in that order; junction bases with no gene match: 11. CDR1 and CDR2 (germline): MNHNY, SVGAGI (reference sequence). The CDR3 reads CASSYDPRDRGGNEQFF. The CDR3 DNA is TGTGCCAGCAGTTACGACCCCCGGGACAGGGGCGGTAATGAGCAGTTCTTC.

V usage is TRBV7-6 and J usage is TRBJ2-5, with D possibly matching TRBD2 (5 bases). Germline-derived CDR1 and CDR2 are SGHVS and FNYEAQ. This CDR3 has 14 amino acids. V was trimmed by 5 bases and J by 3 bases, leaving 13 bases between them. This CDR3 reads CASSPAGKEETQYF. The CDR3, as DNA: TGTGCCAGCAGCCCCGCCGGGAAGGAAGAGACCCAGTACTTC.

This clonotype was observed many times. The rearrangement uses TRBV27 and TRBJ2-2; D is uncertain. This CDR3 comprises 16 residues. Germline V lookup: CDR1 MNHEY, CDR2 SMNVEV (reference sequence). With 1 base removed from V and 3 bases from J, the gap between germline ends came to 12 bases. The CDR3 spells CASSLFRWLDTGELFF. The DNA for the CDR3 is TGTGCCAGCAGTTTATTTAGGTGGCTGGACACCGGGGAGCTGTTTTTT.

This clonotype showed up many times. The V and J genes are TRBV6-1 and TRBJ1-1; tentative D call: TRBD1 (6 bases). Germline values: CDR1 MNHNS, CDR2 SASEGT. The CDR3 sequence is 15 residues long. The V gene lost 6 bases and the J gene lost 0 bases, with 14 bases spanning the gap. CDR3 coding DNA: TGTGCCAGCAGCCGCTGGACAGAGCTGAACACTGAAGCTTTCTTT. This encodes CASSRWTELNTEAFF.

This clonotype was found many times. The genes are TRBV28 and TRBJ2-3, with no clear D. The germline V gene encodes CDR1 MDHEN and CDR2 SYDVKM. The V and J ends lost 4 bases and 0 bases respectively, with 11 bases between them. The CDR3 sequence is 15 residues long. CDR3 amino acids: CASSSPRTSTDTQYF. The CDR3 nucleotides are TGTGCCAGCAGTTCCCCGCGTACTAGCACAGATACGCAGTATTTT. Looking up the rest from reference TRBV28 and TRBJ2-3 gives the full variable domain: DVKVTQSSRYLVKRTGEKVFLECVQDMDHENMFWYRQDPGLGLRLIYFSYDVKMKEKGDIPEGYSVSREKKERFSLILESASTNQTSMYLCASSSPRTSTDTQYFGPGTRLTVL.

This chain connects TRBV7-4 to TRBJ2-1; D unclear. The CDR3 spans 14 residues. The germline V gene has CDR1 SGHVT and CDR2 SQSDAQ. V dropped 7 bases and J dropped 1 base, with 11 bases sitting between them. The CDR3 spells CASTPDSSYNEQFF. In DNA, the CDR3 is TGTGCCAGCACCCCCGATAGTTCCTACAATGAGCAGTTCTTC.

This rearrangement joins TRBV7-2 to TRBJ2-7; D is perhaps TRBD2 (5 bases). This CDR3 contains 14 residues. With 3 bases removed from V and 2 bases from J, the gap between germline ends came to 11 bases. The germline CDR1 and CDR2 sequences are SGHTA and FQGNSA. The CDR3 loop is CASSLRAVTYEQYF. The DNA of the CDR3 is TGTGCCAGCAGCTTGAGGGCAGTGACCTACGAGCAGTACTTC.

In its sample, this clonotype was seen once. This may be a read error: a much more frequent sequence differs by one nucleotide. The chain recombines TRBV11-3 with TRBJ2-4, with 9 bases aligning to TRBD2. The J call may be incorrect, as the DNA end agrees better with TRBJ2-1. Germline values: CDR1 SGHNT, CDR2 YENEEA. There are 15 residues in the CDR3. CDR3 loop: CASSLGTSVSYEQFF. The DNA of the CDR3 is TGTGCCAGCAGCTTAGGGACTAGCGTCTCCTACGAGCAGTTCTTC.

The gene calls are TRBV7-9 and TRBJ2-7; tentatively, D is TRBD1 (6 bases). The DNA end is more similar to TRBJ2-1, so the J call may be wrong. CDR3 length: 16 residues. Germline CDR1 reads SEHNR; CDR2 reads FQNEAQ (reference sequence). The DNA of the CDR3 is TGTGCCAGCAGCTTAGGTGGCAGGGGAAGCTACAATGAGCAGTTCTTC. It codes for CASSLGGRGSYNEQFF.

This clonotype was observed a few times. The chain carries TRBV7-2 and TRBJ2-7; 7 bases line up with TRBD1. The DNA end is a closer match to TRBJ2-5, so the J assignment may be wrong. CDR1 and CDR2 from the germline V gene are SGHTA and FQGNSA. This CDR3 is built from 15 residues. In DNA, the CDR3 is TGTGCCAGCAGCTTATGGGCAGGGGGACAAGAGACCCAGTACTTC. Translation gives CASSLWAGGQETQYF.

Sample share makes this clonotype medium-sized. This chain joins TRBV7-2 and TRBJ2-3; TRBD2 agrees at 8 bases. Germline CDR1 is SGHTA and CDR2 is FQGNSA. The CDR3 is made up of 15 amino acids. Germline trimming cut 5 bases from V and 4 bases from J; bases unmatched to any gene: 8. CDR3 protein: CASSRLAGGADTQYF. CDR3 in DNA: TGTGCCAGCAGCCGCCTGGCGGGAGGTGCAGATACGCAGTATTTT.

This clonotype appeared many times. The chain combines TRBV27 with TRBJ2-7; TRBD2 matches 11 bases. V was pared by 6 bases and J by 4 bases, with 5 bases of the junction left unmatched. The CDR3 runs 14 residues. Germline CDR1 and CDR2: MNHEY and SMNVEV (reference sequence). The CDR3 region has the DNA TGTGCCAGCAGAGAAGGGACTAGCGGATACGAGCAGTACTTC. Its translation: CASREGTSGYEQYF.

By share, this clonotype ranks as medium-sized. The chain has TRBV5-1 and TRBJ2-6, with no clear D. This CDR3 is 15 amino acids long. CDR1 SGHRS and CDR2 YFSETQ come from the germline V gene. V was clipped by 4 bases and J by 3 bases, with 11 bases between them. Here the CDR3 reads CASSPPVVGANVLTF. The CDR3, as DNA: TGCGCCAGCAGCCCGCCAGTGGTTGGGGCCAACGTCCTGACTTTC.